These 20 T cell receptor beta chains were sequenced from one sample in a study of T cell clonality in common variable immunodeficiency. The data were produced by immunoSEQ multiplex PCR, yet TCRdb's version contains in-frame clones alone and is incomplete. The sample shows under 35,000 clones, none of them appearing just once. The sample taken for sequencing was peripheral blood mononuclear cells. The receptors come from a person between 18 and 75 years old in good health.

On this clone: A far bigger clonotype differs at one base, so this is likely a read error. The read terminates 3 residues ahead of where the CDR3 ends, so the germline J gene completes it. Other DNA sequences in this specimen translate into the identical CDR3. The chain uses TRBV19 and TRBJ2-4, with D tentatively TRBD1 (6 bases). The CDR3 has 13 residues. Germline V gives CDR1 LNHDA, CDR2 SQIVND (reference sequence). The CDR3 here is CASSMQGPIDQYF. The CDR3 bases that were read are TGCGCCAGTAGTATGCAGGGGCCTATAGAT.

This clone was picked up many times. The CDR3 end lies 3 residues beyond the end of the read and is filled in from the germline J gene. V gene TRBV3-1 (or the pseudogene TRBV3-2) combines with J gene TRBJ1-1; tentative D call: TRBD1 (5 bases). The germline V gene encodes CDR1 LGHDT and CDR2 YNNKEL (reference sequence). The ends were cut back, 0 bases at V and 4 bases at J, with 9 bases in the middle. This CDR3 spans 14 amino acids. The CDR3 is CASSQEGRGTEAFF. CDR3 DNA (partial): TGTGCCAGCAGCCAAGAAGGAAGGGGCACTGAA.

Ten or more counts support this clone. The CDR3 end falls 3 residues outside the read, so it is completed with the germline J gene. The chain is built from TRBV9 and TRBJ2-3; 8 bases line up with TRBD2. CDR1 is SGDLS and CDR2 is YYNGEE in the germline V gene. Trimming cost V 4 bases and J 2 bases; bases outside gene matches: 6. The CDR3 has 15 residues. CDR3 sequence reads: CASSLSGGITDTQYF. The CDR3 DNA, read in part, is TGTGCCAGCAGCTTAAGCGGGGGCATCACAGATACG.

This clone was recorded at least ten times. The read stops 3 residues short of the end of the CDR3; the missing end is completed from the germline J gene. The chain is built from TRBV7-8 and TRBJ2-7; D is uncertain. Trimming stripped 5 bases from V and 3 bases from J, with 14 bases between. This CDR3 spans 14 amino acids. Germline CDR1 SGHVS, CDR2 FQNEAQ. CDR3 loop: CASSVYFTNYEQYF. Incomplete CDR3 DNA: TGTGCCAGCAGCGTATACTTTACTAACTACGAG.

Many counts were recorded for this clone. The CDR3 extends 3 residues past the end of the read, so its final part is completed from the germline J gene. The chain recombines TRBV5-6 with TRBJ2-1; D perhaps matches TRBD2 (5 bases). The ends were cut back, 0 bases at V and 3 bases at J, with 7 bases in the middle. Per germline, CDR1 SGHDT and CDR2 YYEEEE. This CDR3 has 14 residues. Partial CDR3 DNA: TGTGCCAGCAGCTTGGGAGGGTTCTACAATGAG. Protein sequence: CASSLGGFYNE. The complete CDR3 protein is CASSLGGFYNEQFF.

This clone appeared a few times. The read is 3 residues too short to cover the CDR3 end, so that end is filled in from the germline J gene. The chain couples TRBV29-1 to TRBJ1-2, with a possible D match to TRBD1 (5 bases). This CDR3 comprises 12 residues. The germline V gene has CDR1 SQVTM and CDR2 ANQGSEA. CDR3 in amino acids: CSVSTDSRGYTF. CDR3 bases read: TGCAGCGTCTCCACAGACAGTAGAGGC.

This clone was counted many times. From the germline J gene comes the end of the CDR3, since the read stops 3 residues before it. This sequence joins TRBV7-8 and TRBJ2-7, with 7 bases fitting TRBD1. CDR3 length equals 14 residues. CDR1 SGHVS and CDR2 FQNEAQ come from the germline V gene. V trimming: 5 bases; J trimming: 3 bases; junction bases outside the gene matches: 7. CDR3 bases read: TGTGCCAGCAGCCTACAGGGGTATAGCTACGAG. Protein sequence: CASSLQGYSYE. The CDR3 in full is CASSLQGYSYEQYF.

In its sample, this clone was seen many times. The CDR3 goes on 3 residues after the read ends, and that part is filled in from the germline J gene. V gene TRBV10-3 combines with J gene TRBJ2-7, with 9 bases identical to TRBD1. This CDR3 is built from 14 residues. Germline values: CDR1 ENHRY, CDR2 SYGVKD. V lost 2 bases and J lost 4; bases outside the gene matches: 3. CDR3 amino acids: CAISETGGRYEQYF. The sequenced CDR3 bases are TGTGCCATCAGTGAGACAGGGGGCAGGTACGAG.

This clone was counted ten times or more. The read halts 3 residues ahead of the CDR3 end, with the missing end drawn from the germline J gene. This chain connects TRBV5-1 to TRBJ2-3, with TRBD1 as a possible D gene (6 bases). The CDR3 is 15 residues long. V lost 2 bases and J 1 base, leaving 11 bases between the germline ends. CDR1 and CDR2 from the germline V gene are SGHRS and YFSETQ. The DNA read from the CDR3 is TGCGCCAGCAGCTTCGGACAGCCGCGCACAGATACG. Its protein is CASSFGQPRTDT. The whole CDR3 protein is CASSFGQPRTDTQYF.

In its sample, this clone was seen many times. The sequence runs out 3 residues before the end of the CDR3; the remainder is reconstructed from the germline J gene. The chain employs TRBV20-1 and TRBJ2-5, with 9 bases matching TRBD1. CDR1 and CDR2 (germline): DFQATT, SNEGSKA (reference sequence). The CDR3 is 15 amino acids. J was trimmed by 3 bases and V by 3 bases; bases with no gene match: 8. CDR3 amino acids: CSARGQGQIEETQYF. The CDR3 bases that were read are TGCAGTGCTAGGGGACAGGGACAGATTGAAGAGACC.

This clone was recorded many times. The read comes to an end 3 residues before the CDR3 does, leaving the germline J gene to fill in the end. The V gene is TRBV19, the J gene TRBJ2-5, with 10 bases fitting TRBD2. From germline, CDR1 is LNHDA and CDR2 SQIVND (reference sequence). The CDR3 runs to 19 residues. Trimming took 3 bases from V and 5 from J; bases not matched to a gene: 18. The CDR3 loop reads CASSIGGLAGVFLGETQYF. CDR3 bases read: TGTGCCAGTAGTATCGGAGGGCTAGCGGGAGTTTTTTTGGGGGAGACC.

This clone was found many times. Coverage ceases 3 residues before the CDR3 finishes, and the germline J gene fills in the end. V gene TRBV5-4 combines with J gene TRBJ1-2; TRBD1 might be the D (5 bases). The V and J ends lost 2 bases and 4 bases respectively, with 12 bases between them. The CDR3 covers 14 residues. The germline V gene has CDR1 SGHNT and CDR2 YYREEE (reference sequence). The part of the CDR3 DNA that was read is TGTGCCAGCAGCTTACAGGATATCCTCTATGGC. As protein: CASSLQDILYG. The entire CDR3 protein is CASSLQDILYGYTF.

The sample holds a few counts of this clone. The CDR3 DNA, read in part, is TGTGCCAGCAGCCCTGACAGGGGGCTTCAAGAGACG. Amino acids: CASSPDRGLQET. The full CDR3 protein is CASSPDRGLQETQYF. V and J are TRBV5-6 and TRBJ2-3, with TRBD1 matching over 10 bases. With the read ending 3 residues before the CDR3 end, the germline J gene is used to fill in that end. The CDR3 sequence is 15 residues long. Germline-derived CDR1 and CDR2 are SGHDT and YYEEEE.

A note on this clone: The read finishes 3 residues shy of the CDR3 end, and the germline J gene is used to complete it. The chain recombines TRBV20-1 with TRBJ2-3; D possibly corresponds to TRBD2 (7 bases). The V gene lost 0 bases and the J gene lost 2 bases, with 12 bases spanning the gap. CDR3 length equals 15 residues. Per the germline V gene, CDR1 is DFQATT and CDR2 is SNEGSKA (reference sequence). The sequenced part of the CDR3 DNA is TGCAGTGCTAGAGAAGCCCGGGGGGCCACAGATACG. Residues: CSAREARGATDT. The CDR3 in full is CSAREARGATDTQYF.

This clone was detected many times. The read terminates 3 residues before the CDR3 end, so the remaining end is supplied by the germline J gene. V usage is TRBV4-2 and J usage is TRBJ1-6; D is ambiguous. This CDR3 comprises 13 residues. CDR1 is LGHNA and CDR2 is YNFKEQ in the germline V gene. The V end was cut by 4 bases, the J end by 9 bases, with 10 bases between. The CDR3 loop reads CASSPGAGSPLHF. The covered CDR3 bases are TGTGCCAGCAGCCCTGGTGCGGGTTCACCC.

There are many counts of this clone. The CDR3 sequence is CSARGQGRKEAFF. CDR3 DNA, as far as it was read: TGCAGTGCAAGGGGACAGGGTCGTAAGGAA. The V call is TRBV20-1, the J call TRBJ1-1, with TRBD1 identical over 9 bases. Read data end 3 residues before the CDR3 end; the end is taken from the germline J gene. There are 13 residues in the CDR3. Per germline, CDR1 DFQATT and CDR2 SNEGSKA (reference sequence).

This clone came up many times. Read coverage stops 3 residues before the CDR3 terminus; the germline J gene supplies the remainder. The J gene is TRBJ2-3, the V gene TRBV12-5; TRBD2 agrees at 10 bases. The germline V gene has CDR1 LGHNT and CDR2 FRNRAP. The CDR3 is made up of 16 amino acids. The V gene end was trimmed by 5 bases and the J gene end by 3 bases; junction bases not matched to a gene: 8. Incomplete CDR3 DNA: TGTGCTAGTGGTCACCAGCGGGGGGGCCGAACAGATACG. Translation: CASGHQRGGRTDT. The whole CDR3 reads CASGHQRGGRTDTQYF. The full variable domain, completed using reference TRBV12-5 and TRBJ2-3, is DARVTQTPRHKVTEMGQEVTMRCQPILGHNTVFWYRQTMMQGLELLAYFRNRAPLDDSGMPKDRFSAEMPDATLATLKIQPSEPRDSAVYFCASGHQRGGRTDTQYFGPGTRLTVL.

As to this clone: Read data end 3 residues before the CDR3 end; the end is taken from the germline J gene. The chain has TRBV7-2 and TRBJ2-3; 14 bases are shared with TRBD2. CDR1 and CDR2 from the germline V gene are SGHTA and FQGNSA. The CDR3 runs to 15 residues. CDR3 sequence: CASSPGLAGEETQYF. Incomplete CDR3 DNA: TGTGCCAGCAGCCCGGGACTAGCGGGAGAGGAGACG.

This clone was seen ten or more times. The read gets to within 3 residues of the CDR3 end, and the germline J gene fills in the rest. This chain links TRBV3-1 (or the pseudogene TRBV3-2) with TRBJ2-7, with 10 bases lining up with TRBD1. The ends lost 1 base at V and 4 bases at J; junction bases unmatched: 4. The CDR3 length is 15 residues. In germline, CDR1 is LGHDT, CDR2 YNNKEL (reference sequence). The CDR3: CASSQGTGGGYEQYF. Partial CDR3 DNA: TGTGCCAGCAGCCAAGGGACAGGGGGTGGTTACGAG.

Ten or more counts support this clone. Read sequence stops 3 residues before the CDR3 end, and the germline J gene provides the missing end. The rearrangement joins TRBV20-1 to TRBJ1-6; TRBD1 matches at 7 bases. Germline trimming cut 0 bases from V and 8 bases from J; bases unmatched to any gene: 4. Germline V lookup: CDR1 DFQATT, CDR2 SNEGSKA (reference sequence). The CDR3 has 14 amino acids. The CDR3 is CSARDLQGDSPLHF. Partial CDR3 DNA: TGCAGTGCTAGAGATCTGCAGGGGGATTCACCC.